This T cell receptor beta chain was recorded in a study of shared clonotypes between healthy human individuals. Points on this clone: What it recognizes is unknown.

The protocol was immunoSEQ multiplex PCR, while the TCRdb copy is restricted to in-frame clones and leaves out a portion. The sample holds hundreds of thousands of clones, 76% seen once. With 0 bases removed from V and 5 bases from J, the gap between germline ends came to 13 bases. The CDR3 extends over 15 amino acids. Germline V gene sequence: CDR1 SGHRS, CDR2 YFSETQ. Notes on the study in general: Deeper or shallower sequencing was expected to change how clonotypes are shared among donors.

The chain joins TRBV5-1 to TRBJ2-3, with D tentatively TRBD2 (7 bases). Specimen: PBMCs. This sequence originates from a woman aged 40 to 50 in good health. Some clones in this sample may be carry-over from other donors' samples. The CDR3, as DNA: TGCGCCAGCAGCTTGGTTGGGGGGGCTGGAGATACGCAGTATTTT. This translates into CASSLVGGAGDTQYF.